These T cell receptor beta chains were read from a single sample in a study of STAT5B mutations in CD4+ large granular lymphocyte leukemia. Here immunoSEQ multiplex PCR was the method, and the copy in TCRdb shows in-frame clones only, minus some. The data contain 20,000 or so clones, roughly 82% of them singletons. The source material was CD4+ T cells from blood buffy coats. The receptors shown here come from a human donor in good health. Both conserved end residues are part of each CDR3. Fields, in order: clone size, V gene, J gene, D gene, CDR3 DNA, CDR3 protein. D genes are given only for firm matches. Not all rows give a size; the values are once, few, many and, for expanded clones, a class.

NA	TRBV30	TRBJ1-3	NA	TGTGCCTGGAGTGTACCCGGGGGCACCATATATTTT	CAWSVPGGTIYF
NA	TRBV10-3	TRBJ2-1	TRBD2	TGTGCCAGCCTATCTAGCGGGAGTCCCTACAATGAGCAGTTCTTC	CASLSSGSPYNEQFF
NA	TRBV9	TRBJ2-7	NA	TGTGCCAGCAGCGTCACCCCCGAGGGCGCCGAGCAGTACTTC	CASSVTPEGAEQYF
NA	TRBV4-2	TRBJ2-4	NA	TGTGCCAGCAGCCATACGGGGGCCGTAGCCAAAAACATTCAGTACTTC	CASSHTGAVAKNIQYF
NA	TRBV7-2	TRBJ1-4	TRBD1	TGTGCCAGCAGCTTAGGGACAGGGAAGTCTAATGAAAAACTGTTTTTT	CASSLGTGKSNEKLFF
NA	TRBV7-8	TRBJ2-3	TRBD2	TGTGCCAGCAGCAAGGGACTAGCGGGGGGGCCGGGTACGCAGTATTTT	CASSKGLAGGPGTQYF
few	TRBV9	TRBJ2-5	NA	TGTGCCAGCAGCGTAGCCCTGGGGACCGTCCAAGAGACCCAGTACTTC	CASSVALGTVQETQYF
NA	TRBV5-4	TRBJ2-3	NA	TGTGCCAGCAGCTTGGTGGAGAACACAGATACGCAGTATTTT	CASSLVENTDTQYF
NA	TRBV11-1	TRBJ1-5	TRBD1	TGTGCCAGCAGCGCGGACAGGGGGCAGGATCAGCCCCAGCATTTT	CASSADRGQDQPQHF
once	TRBV7-9	TRBJ2-5	TRBD1	TGTGCCAGCAGCTTAGGGACAGGGTTAGAGACCCAGTACTTC	CASSLGTGLETQYF
NA	TRBV6-5	TRBJ1-6	NA	TGTGCCAGCAGTTACTCGGACATTTATAATTCACCCCTCCACTTT	CASSYSDIYNSPLHF
few	TRBV4-2	TRBJ2-7	TRBD2	TGTGCCAGCAGCCAAGATCTCGGAGCGGGAGGGCCGTACGAGCAGTACTTC	CASSQDLGAGGPYEQYF
NA	TRBV2	TRBJ2-1	TRBD1	TGTGCCAGCAGTGAGGACAGGGGTGGGAATGAGCAGTTCTTC	CASSEDRGGNEQFF
NA	TRBV15	TRBJ2-1	TRBD2	TGTGCCACCAGCAGGGTGTCCCTCAGCGGGGATGAGCAGTTCTTC	CATSRVSLSGDEQFF
few	TRBV7-7	TRBJ2-2	TRBD1	TGTGCCAGCAGTGGACAGGGGGACACCGGGGAGCTGTTTTTT	CASSGQGDTGELFF
NA	TRBV5-4	TRBJ2-7	TRBD1	TGTGCCAGCAGCTGGGGGACAGGGAGTCCCTACGAGCAGTACTTC	CASSWGTGSPYEQYF
NA	TRBV19	TRBJ2-2	TRBD2	TGTGCCAGTAGTAAATTAGGGACTAGCGGGAGGGCCTTAACCGGGGAGCTGTTTTTT	CASSKLGTSGRALTGELFF
NA	TRBV7-8	TRBJ1-5	NA	TGTGCCAGCAGCACTCAGGGGTCTCTGGGGCAGCCCCAGCATTTT	CASSTQGSLGQPQHF